This is a list of T cell receptor beta chains from one sample in a study of blood T cell repertoires in COVID-19. Assay used: immunoSEQ multiplex PCR; TCRdb lists only in-frame clones, some missing. There are roughly 64,000 clones in the sample; around 80% occur only once, and more than 13% lies in the top ten. Sequenced input: peripheral blood. These receptors were taken from a man aged 60-69 years with COVID-19, enrolled during active disease. The conserved cysteine and the conserved F or W are not part of the CDR3 here.

j_call v_call cdr3_aa
TRBJ2-2 TRBV12-3/TRBV12-4 ASTPPTGELF
TRBJ1-5 TRBV7-3 ASRKPGHSNQPQH
TRBJ2-5 TRBV5-1 ASMVQGAKETQY
TRBJ2-3 TRBV7-6 ASSLGLAGTDTQY
TRBJ2-2 TRBV5-1 ASSSKISGITGELF
TRBJ2-7 TRBV7-9 ASSLVSNGVGYEQY
TRBJ1-2 TRBV11-2 ASSFSQRGGYT
TRBJ1-1 TRBV29-1 SVEGWANTEAF
TRBJ2-1 TRBV2 ASLEQGNYNEQF
TRBJ1-5 TRBV30 AWDTGRNQPQH
TRBJ2-7 TRBV10-1 ASSGPSLAGGTYEQY
TRBJ2-7 TRBV5-4 ASSRVGSYEQY
TRBJ2-5 TRBV11-3 ASSPGLIDRRIETQY
TRBJ2-1 TRBV6-5 ASSYSGRSFNEQF